Listed below are T cell receptor beta chains from one sample, sequenced in a study of blood T cell repertoires in COVID-19. TCRdb keeps only in-frame clones here, not all; method: immunoSEQ multiplex PCR. Among 130,000 to 150,000 clones listed, nearly 90% were seen once. Material for sequencing was peripheral blood. These receptors all come from a man between 65 and 85 years old with acute or convalescent COVID-19. Both conserved end residues are part of each CDR3. Each record gives: J gene, clone size, D gene, V gene, CDR3 protein, CDR3 DNA. D genes are given only for firm matches. Size is stated for part of the rows, as once, few or many counts, or as a class when the clone is expanded.

j_call: TRBJ2-7; clone_size: -; d_call: -; v_call: TRBV24-1; cdr3_aa: CATSDPGTYEQYF; cdr3_nt: TGTGCCACCAGTGATCCAGGGACCTACGAGCAGTACTTC
j_call: TRBJ1-2; clone_size: -; d_call: -; v_call: TRBV5-8; cdr3_aa: CASSLSGGDGYTF; cdr3_nt: TGTGCCAGCAGCTTGTCGGGGGGGGATGGCTACACCTTC
j_call: TRBJ2-6; clone_size: -; d_call: TRBD1; v_call: TRBV7-3; cdr3_aa: CASSLAPQGAGANVLTF; cdr3_nt: TGTGCCAGCAGCCTAGCCCCACAGGGGGCAGGGGCCAACGTCCTGACTTTC
j_call: TRBJ2-5; clone_size: -; d_call: -; v_call: TRBV12-5; cdr3_aa: CASGSGSWLETQYF; cdr3_nt: TGTGCTAGTGGATCGGGTTCATGGCTAGAGACCCAGTACTTC
j_call: TRBJ2-7; clone_size: -; d_call: -; v_call: TRBV6-5; cdr3_aa: CASRSTYEQYF; cdr3_nt: TGTGCCAGCAGGTCCACCTACGAGCAGTACTTC
j_call: TRBJ2-3; clone_size: once; d_call: -; v_call: TRBV27; cdr3_aa: CASSYSRSTDTQYF; cdr3_nt: TGTGCCAGCAGTTACTCTCGGAGCACAGATACGCAGTATTTT
j_call: TRBJ2-3; clone_size: -; d_call: -; v_call: TRBV10-3; cdr3_aa: CAISDLSFQGGDTQYF; cdr3_nt: TGTGCCATCAGTGACCTGTCCTTTCAGGGGGGTGATACGCAGTATTTT
j_call: TRBJ1-2; clone_size: -; d_call: -; v_call: TRBV11-2; cdr3_aa: CASSFVGQSGYTF; cdr3_nt: TGTGCCAGCAGCTTTGTTGGTCAGTCTGGCTACACCTTC
j_call: TRBJ2-2; clone_size: -; d_call: TRBD2; v_call: TRBV19; cdr3_aa: CASSTGTSVTGELFF; cdr3_nt: TGTGCCAGTAGTACCGGGACTAGCGTCACCGGGGAGCTGTTTTTT
j_call: TRBJ2-1; clone_size: -; d_call: -; v_call: TRBV11-3; cdr3_aa: CASSLDFNNEQFF; cdr3_nt: TGTGCCAGCAGCTTAGATTTCAACAATGAGCAGTTCTTC
j_call: TRBJ2-7; clone_size: few; d_call: TRBD1; v_call: TRBV5-1; cdr3_aa: CASSLQTGVGQSYEQYF; cdr3_nt: TGCGCCAGCAGCTTGCAAACAGGGGTCGGACAATCCTACGAGCAGTACTTC
j_call: TRBJ2-1; clone_size: -; d_call: -; v_call: TRBV7-6; cdr3_aa: CASSSSGTFRHEQFF; cdr3_nt: TGTGCCAGCAGCTCATCCGGGACATTTAGACATGAGCAGTTCTTC
j_call: TRBJ1-1; clone_size: -; d_call: -; v_call: TRBV5-1; cdr3_aa: CASNVQMGAEAFF; cdr3_nt: TGCGCCAGCAATGTGCAGATGGGCGCTGAAGCTTTCTTT
j_call: TRBJ1-4; clone_size: -; d_call: -; v_call: TRBV28; cdr3_aa: CASSLWGPTNEKLFF; cdr3_nt: TGTGCCAGCAGTTTATGGGGGCCAACTAATGAAAAACTGTTTTTT
j_call: TRBJ1-1; clone_size: -; d_call: -; v_call: TRBV5-1; cdr3_aa: CASSPGQFRSEAFF; cdr3_nt: TGCGCCAGCAGCCCCGGACAGTTTCGGTCTGAAGCTTTCTTT
j_call: TRBJ1-4; clone_size: -; d_call: TRBD1; v_call: TRBV28; cdr3_aa: CASSSPGQGKGSEKLFF; cdr3_nt: TGTGCCAGCAGTTCCCCGGGACAGGGGAAGGGTTCTGAAAAACTGTTTTTT
j_call: TRBJ2-7; clone_size: -; d_call: TRBD1; v_call: TRBV29-1; cdr3_aa: CSVDREGLSGEQYF; cdr3_nt: TGCAGCGTAGACAGGGAAGGGCTTTCGGGGGAGCAGTACTTC
j_call: TRBJ2-3; clone_size: -; d_call: -; v_call: TRBV5-1; cdr3_aa: CASSPGADTQYF; cdr3_nt: TGCGCCAGCAGTCCAGGGGCAGATACGCAGTATTTT
j_call: TRBJ1-1; clone_size: -; d_call: -; v_call: TRBV7-9; cdr3_aa: CASSPRGGWNTEAFF; cdr3_nt: TGTGCCAGCAGCCCACGAGGAGGATGGAACACTGAAGCTTTCTTT
j_call: TRBJ2-1; clone_size: -; d_call: TRBD1; v_call: TRBV14; cdr3_aa: CASSQDGTVYNEQFF; cdr3_nt: TGTGCCAGCAGCCAAGATGGGACAGTATACAATGAGCAGTTCTTC
j_call: TRBJ1-1; clone_size: -; d_call: -; v_call: TRBV27; cdr3_aa: CASSPRQDSILNTEAFF; cdr3_nt: TGTGCCAGCAGTCCTAGGCAGGACAGTATTTTGAACACTGAAGCTTTCTTT
j_call: TRBJ2-7; clone_size: -; d_call: TRBD2; v_call: TRBV27; cdr3_aa: CASSPESSGRVYEQYF; cdr3_nt: TGTGCCAGTTCCCCCGAGAGTAGCGGGAGGGTCTACGAGCAGTACTTC
j_call: TRBJ1-1; clone_size: -; d_call: TRBD1; v_call: TRBV3-1/TRBV3-2; cdr3_aa: CASSKDRDIPNTEAFF; cdr3_nt: TGTGCCAGCAGCAAGGACAGGGATATCCCGAACACTGAAGCTTTCTTT